A selection of T cell receptor beta chains follows, all from one sample in a study of T cells after yellow fever vaccination. TCRdb used MiXCR to reprocess the 5' RACE reads, holding one entry per CDR3 protein. Found here are hundreds of thousands of distinct CDR3 sequences, about a fifth of them singletons; the top ten hold roughly an eighth. Sequenced here: PBMCs, sampled 15 days after the yellow fever booster vaccination. These receptor sequences come from a man aged 25 to 40 who received the YFV17D yellow fever vaccine. The CDR3 runs from the conserved cysteine through the conserved F or W. D genes are given only for firm matches. Some rows mark clone size as missing; the rest say once, few, many or name a class of expanded clone.

clone size: -; J gene: TRBJ2-7; D gene: -; CDR3 length: 14; V gene: TRBV12-3/TRBV12-4; CDR3 protein: CASSLASDQPEQYF; CDR3 DNA: TGTGCCAGCAGTTTAGCGTCCGACCAGCCGGAGCAGTACTTC
clone size: -; J gene: TRBJ1-6; D gene: -; CDR3 length: 15; V gene: TRBV6-1; CDR3 protein: CASSTSPGRNSPLHF; CDR3 DNA: TGTGCCAGCAGCACAAGTCCGGGGAGGAATTCACCCCTCCACTTT
clone size: -; J gene: TRBJ2-1; D gene: -; CDR3 length: 12; V gene: TRBV19; CDR3 protein: CASRDGSNEQFF; CDR3 DNA: TGTGCGAGCCGGGACGGTAGCAATGAGCAGTTCTTC
clone size: few; J gene: TRBJ2-1; D gene: TRBD2; CDR3 length: 14; V gene: TRBV25-1; CDR3 protein: CASRREGIEDEQFF; CDR3 DNA: TGTGCCAGCAGACGGGAGGGGATAGAGGATGAGCAGTTCTTC
clone size: -; J gene: TRBJ2-1; D gene: -; CDR3 length: 12; V gene: TRBV7-9; CDR3 protein: CASSPGFGEQFF; CDR3 DNA: TGTGCCAGCAGCCCAGGGTTTGGTGAGCAGTTCTTC
clone size: -; J gene: TRBJ2-1; D gene: TRBD2; CDR3 length: 15; V gene: TRBV7-2; CDR3 protein: CASSLDVGGPKEQFF; CDR3 DNA: TGTGCCAGCAGCTTAGACGTGGGAGGGCCGAAAGAGCAGTTCTTC
clone size: -; J gene: TRBJ2-5; D gene: TRBD1; CDR3 length: 14; V gene: TRBV20-1; CDR3 protein: CSAREGTVQETQYF; CDR3 DNA: TGCAGTGCTAGAGAGGGGACAGTCCAAGAGACCCAGTACTTC
clone size: few; J gene: TRBJ2-3; D gene: TRBD1; CDR3 length: 15; V gene: TRBV28; CDR3 protein: CASGGGDRPTDTQYF; CDR3 DNA: TGTGCCAGCGGCGGAGGGGACAGGCCCACAGATACGCAGTATTTT
clone size: few; J gene: TRBJ1-2; D gene: TRBD1; CDR3 length: 13; V gene: TRBV5-4; CDR3 protein: CASSPRGGEGYTF; CDR3 DNA: TGTGCCAGCAGCCCAAGAGGGGGCGAGGGCTACACCTTC
clone size: -; J gene: TRBJ2-7; D gene: -; CDR3 length: 15; V gene: TRBV5-1; CDR3 protein: CASSLGSGITYEQYF; CDR3 DNA: TGCGCCAGCAGCTTGGGATCCGGGATTACCTACGAGCAGTACTTC
clone size: -; J gene: TRBJ1-2; D gene: -; CDR3 length: 13; V gene: TRBV5-1; CDR3 protein: CASSLLDNYGYTF; CDR3 DNA: TGCGCCAGCAGCTTGCTCGACAACTATGGCTACACCTTC
clone size: -; J gene: TRBJ2-1; D gene: -; CDR3 length: 14; V gene: TRBV7-9; CDR3 protein: CASSSAAAYNEQFF; CDR3 DNA: TGTGCCAGCAGCTCTGCGGCTGCCTACAATGAGCAGTTCTTC
clone size: -; J gene: TRBJ2-1; D gene: -; CDR3 length: 15; V gene: TRBV6-2/TRBV6-3; CDR3 protein: CASSPLEGSYNEQFF; CDR3 DNA: TGTGCCAGCAGTCCACTAGAGGGGTCCTACAATGAGCAGTTCTTC
clone size: -; J gene: TRBJ1-5; D gene: -; CDR3 length: 13; V gene: TRBV20-1; CDR3 protein: CSASIGRNQPQHF; CDR3 DNA: TGCAGTGCTAGTATTGGGAGGAATCAGCCCCAGCATTTT
clone size: -; J gene: TRBJ2-5; D gene: -; CDR3 length: 12; V gene: TRBV12-3/TRBV12-4; CDR3 protein: CAGAEGQETQYF; CDR3 DNA: TGTGCCGGAGCGGAGGGTCAGGAGACCCAGTACTTC
clone size: few; J gene: TRBJ2-7; D gene: TRBD1; CDR3 length: 14; V gene: TRBV20-1; CDR3 protein: CSARIPGQGNEQYF; CDR3 DNA: TGCAGTGCTAGAATTCCGGGACAGGGAAATGAGCAGTACTTC
clone size: few; J gene: TRBJ2-1; D gene: TRBD1; CDR3 length: 14; V gene: TRBV5-1; CDR3 protein: CASSQRTGAAEQFF; CDR3 DNA: TGCGCCAGCAGCCAGAGGACAGGGGCCGCCGAGCAGTTCTTC
clone size: once; J gene: TRBJ1-2; D gene: TRBD1; CDR3 length: 12; V gene: TRBV20-1; CDR3 protein: CSARGQGEGYTF; CDR3 DNA: TGCAGTGCTAGAGGACAGGGGGAAGGCTACACCTTC
clone size: -; J gene: TRBJ2-7; D gene: -; CDR3 length: 16; V gene: TRBV20-1; CDR3 protein: CSARMDSLITSYEQYF; CDR3 DNA: TGCAGTGCTAGAATGGACAGCCTAATAACCTCCTACGAGCAGTACTTC
clone size: -; J gene: TRBJ2-5; D gene: -; CDR3 length: 11; V gene: TRBV7-9; CDR3 protein: CASSLGLLQYF; CDR3 DNA: TGTGCCAGCAGCTTAGGCCTCCTCCAGTACTTC
clone size: few; J gene: TRBJ2-7; D gene: TRBD2; CDR3 length: 14; V gene: TRBV7-2; CDR3 protein: CASSFGLGPYEQYF; CDR3 DNA: TGTGCCAGCAGCTTCGGACTAGGCCCCTACGAGCAGTACTTC
clone size: -; J gene: TRBJ2-7; D gene: -; CDR3 length: 13; V gene: TRBV18; CDR3 protein: CASSPSDTRGQYF; CDR3 DNA: TGTGCCAGCTCACCGAGCGACACACGAGGGCAGTACTTC
clone size: few; J gene: TRBJ2-2; D gene: -; CDR3 length: 17; V gene: TRBV10-3; CDR3 protein: CAINPNRGGDDTGELFF; CDR3 DNA: TGTGCCATCAACCCGAACAGGGGAGGTGACGACACCGGGGAGCTGTTTTTT
clone size: few; J gene: TRBJ2-7; D gene: TRBD1; CDR3 length: 13; V gene: TRBV18; CDR3 protein: CASSLTGGDEQYF; CDR3 DNA: TGTGCCAGCTCACTAACAGGGGGCGACGAGCAGTACTTC
clone size: -; J gene: TRBJ2-7; D gene: -; CDR3 length: 17; V gene: TRBV6-5; CDR3 protein: CASSYRQSGPRRYEQYF; CDR3 DNA: TGTGCCAGCAGTTACCGTCAAAGTGGGCCACGCCGATACGAGCAGTACTTC
clone size: few; J gene: TRBJ2-7; D gene: -; CDR3 length: 14; V gene: TRBV20-1; CDR3 protein: CSARKASERDEQYF; CDR3 DNA: TGCAGTGCTAGAAAGGCGTCAGAAAGAGACGAGCAGTACTTC
clone size: few; J gene: TRBJ2-7; D gene: -; CDR3 length: 12; V gene: TRBV10-2; CDR3 protein: CASGQGEYEQYF; CDR3 DNA: TGCGCCAGCGGGCAGGGAGAATACGAGCAGTACTTC
clone size: few; J gene: TRBJ2-5; D gene: -; CDR3 length: 14; V gene: TRBV6-5; CDR3 protein: CASSYTTNGETQYF; CDR3 DNA: TGTGCCAGCAGTTACACGACTAACGGGGAGACCCAGTACTTC
clone size: few; J gene: TRBJ2-1; D gene: -; CDR3 length: 16; V gene: TRBV3-1; CDR3 protein: CASSQEGKGTYNEQFF; CDR3 DNA: TGTGCCAGCAGCCAAGAGGGCAAGGGTACCTACAATGAGCAGTTCTTC
clone size: -; J gene: TRBJ1-2; D gene: -; CDR3 length: 13; V gene: TRBV5-1; CDR3 protein: CASSRDGAYGYTF; CDR3 DNA: TGCGCCAGCAGCAGGGACGGCGCCTATGGCTACACCTTC
clone size: -; J gene: TRBJ2-3; D gene: TRBD2; CDR3 length: 14; V gene: TRBV20-1; CDR3 protein: CSASSGTAGDTQYF; CDR3 DNA: TGCAGTGCCTCTAGCGGAACCGCGGGAGATACGCAGTATTTT
clone size: -; J gene: TRBJ2-1; D gene: -; CDR3 length: 13; V gene: TRBV18; CDR3 protein: CASSPGTQNEQFF; CDR3 DNA: TGTGCCAGCTCACCCGGGACGCAAAATGAGCAGTTCTTC
clone size: many; J gene: TRBJ2-7; D gene: -; CDR3 length: 12; V gene: TRBV29-1; CDR3 protein: CSARDNSYEQYF; CDR3 DNA: TGCAGCGCCCGGGACAACTCCTACGAGCAGTACTTC
clone size: -; J gene: TRBJ1-1; D gene: -; CDR3 length: 13; V gene: TRBV5-1; CDR3 protein: CASSLHENTEAFF; CDR3 DNA: TGCGCCAGCAGCTTGCACGAGAACACTGAAGCTTTCTTT
clone size: few; J gene: TRBJ2-7; D gene: TRBD1; CDR3 length: 14; V gene: TRBV10-3; CDR3 protein: CAIGDRERYYEQYF; CDR3 DNA: TGTGCCATCGGGGACAGGGAGCGTTACTACGAGCAGTACTTC
clone size: few; J gene: TRBJ1-1; D gene: TRBD1; CDR3 length: 12; V gene: TRBV20-1; CDR3 protein: CSARKTGTEAFF; CDR3 DNA: TGCAGTGCTAGAAAGACAGGGACTGAAGCTTTCTTT
clone size: -; J gene: TRBJ1-2; D gene: TRBD1; CDR3 length: 16; V gene: TRBV28; CDR3 protein: CASSFPKGDRAVGYTF; CDR3 DNA: TGTGCCAGCAGTTTCCCAAAAGGGGACAGGGCAGTCGGCTACACCTTC
clone size: -; J gene: TRBJ2-7; D gene: -; CDR3 length: 11; V gene: TRBV29-1; CDR3 protein: CSVSRDYEQYF; CDR3 DNA: TGCAGCGTGAGCAGGGACTACGAGCAGTACTTC
clone size: -; J gene: TRBJ2-1; D gene: -; CDR3 length: 16; V gene: TRBV7-9; CDR3 protein: CASSLSAGKAYNEQFF; CDR3 DNA: TGTGCCAGCAGCTTATCGGCGGGGAAAGCCTACAATGAGCAGTTCTTC
clone size: few; J gene: TRBJ2-3; D gene: -; CDR3 length: 16; V gene: TRBV29-1; CDR3 protein: CSVEWSLQGSTDTQYF; CDR3 DNA: TGCAGCGTTGAATGGAGCCTACAGGGTAGCACAGATACGCAGTATTTT
clone size: -; J gene: TRBJ2-7; D gene: -; CDR3 length: 15; V gene: TRBV14; CDR3 protein: CASSQDRTYSYEQYF; CDR3 DNA: TGTGCCAGCAGCCAAGACCGGACTTACTCCTACGAGCAGTACTTC
clone size: few; J gene: TRBJ2-1; D gene: TRBD2; CDR3 length: 16; V gene: TRBV7-9; CDR3 protein: CASSLQGSGSQNEQFF; CDR3 DNA: TGTGCCAGCAGCCTTCAAGGTAGCGGGAGTCAAAATGAGCAGTTCTTC
clone size: -; J gene: TRBJ1-1; D gene: -; CDR3 length: 14; V gene: TRBV18; CDR3 protein: CASSQQGLNTEAFF; CDR3 DNA: TGTGCCAGCTCACAACAGGGTCTGAACACTGAAGCTTTCTTT